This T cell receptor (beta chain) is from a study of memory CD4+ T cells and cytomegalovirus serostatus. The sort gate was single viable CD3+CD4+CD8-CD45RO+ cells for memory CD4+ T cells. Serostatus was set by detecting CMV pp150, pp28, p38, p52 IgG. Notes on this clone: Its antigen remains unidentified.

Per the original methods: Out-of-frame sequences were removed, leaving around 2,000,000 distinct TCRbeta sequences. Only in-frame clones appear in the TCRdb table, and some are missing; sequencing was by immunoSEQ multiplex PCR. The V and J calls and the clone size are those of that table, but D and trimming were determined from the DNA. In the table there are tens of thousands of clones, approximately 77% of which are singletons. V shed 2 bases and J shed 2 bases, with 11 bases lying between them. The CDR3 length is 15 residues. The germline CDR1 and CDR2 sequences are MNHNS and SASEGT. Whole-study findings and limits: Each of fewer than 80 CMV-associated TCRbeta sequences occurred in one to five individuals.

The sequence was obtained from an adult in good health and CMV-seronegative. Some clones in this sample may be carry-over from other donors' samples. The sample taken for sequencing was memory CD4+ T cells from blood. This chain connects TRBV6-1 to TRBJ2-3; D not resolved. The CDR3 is CASSEISHPTDTQYF. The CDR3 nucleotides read TGTGCCAGCAGTGAAATATCTCACCCCACAGATACGCAGTATTTT.